Each of the 30 T cell receptor beta chains below was sequenced from the same sample in a study of T cell responses to AZD1222 COVID-19 vaccine. The assay was immunoSEQ multiplex PCR, and TCRdb's table has in-frame clones only and misses some. The table records under 150,000 clones, 88% of them present only once. The sequencing used peripheral blood, collected on day 0 of MenACWY control vaccination. These receptor sequences come from an adult in good health.

The J gene is TRBJ1-3, the V gene TRBV2; possible D gene TRBD1, 6 bases. This CDR3 has 14 amino acids. The V end lost 7 bases, the J end lost 0 bases, and 10 bases lay between the germline ends. In germline, CDR1 is SNHLY, CDR2 FYNNEI. The CDR3 sequence: CASKDSRSGNTIYF. In nucleotides, the CDR3 is TGTGCCAGCAAGGACAGCCGCTCTGGAAACACCATATATTTT.

The chain recombines TRBV5-1 with TRBJ1-1; D possibly corresponds to TRBD1 (6 bases). The CDR3 is 14 amino acids. CDR1 is SGHRS and CDR2 is YFSETQ in the germline V gene. V lost 9 bases and J 1 base, leaving 16 bases between the germline ends. CDR3 nucleotide sequence: TGCGCCACCTATGATGGGGGCCGGAACACTGAAGCTTTCTTT. Residues: CATYDGGRNTEAFF.

J is TRBJ1-5 and V is TRBV19; D is perhaps TRBD1 (5 bases). The germline V and J ends were trimmed by 2 bases and 2 bases, with 7 bases remaining between them. The CDR3 is 14 amino acids. CDR1 is LNHDA and CDR2 is SQIVND in the germline V gene (reference sequence). CDR3 region: CASSISGGNQPQHF. Written as DNA, the CDR3 is TGTGCCAGTAGTATATCGGGGGGCAATCAGCCCCAGCATTTT.

This clone was detected only once. This rearrangement joins TRBV5-1 to TRBJ2-1; D gene unclear. The CDR3 totals 14 residues. V gave up 6 bases and J gave up 6 bases, with 16 bases separating them. Per the germline V gene, CDR1 is SGHRS and CDR2 is YFSETQ. CDR3 amino acids: CASKVGFQGNEQFF. The CDR3 coding sequence is TGCGCCAGCAAGGTGGGATTTCAAGGCAATGAGCAGTTCTTC.

The chain couples TRBV30 to TRBJ2-3; the D is unclear. Germline V lookup: CDR1 GTSNPN, CDR2 SVGIG (reference sequence). V lost 5 bases to trimming and J lost 0 bases, with 9 bases between them. This CDR3 has 13 residues. The CDR3 reads CAWRATSTDTQYF. The DNA of the CDR3 is TGTGCCTGGCGGGCAACTAGCACAGATACGCAGTATTTT.

In its sample, this clone was seen once. The chain uses TRBV11-3 and TRBJ2-1; unclear D gene. V was clipped by 0 bases and J by 6 bases, with 9 bases between them. CDR1 SGHNT and CDR2 YENEEA come from the germline V gene. The CDR3 has 14 amino acids. The CDR3 DNA is TGTGCCAGCAGCTTAGATAGTGTAGGCAATGAGCAGTTCTTC. This sequence encodes CASSLDSVGNEQFF.

This sequence joins TRBV10-3 and TRBJ2-7, with D perhaps TRBD1 or TRBD2 (5 bases each). V was pared by 10 bases and J by 4 bases, with 14 bases between. Germline CDR1 reads ENHRY; CDR2 reads SYGVKD. The CDR3 runs 12 residues. CDR3 coding DNA: TGTGCCACCCGCCGGGACGGGTACGAGCAGTACTTC. Residues: CATRRDGYEQYF.

The CDR3 is CAWSKGAGGYTF. The CDR3 DNA sequence: TGTGCCTGGAGTAAGGGGGCAGGTGGCTACACCTTC. The rearrangement joins TRBV30 to TRBJ1-2, with 7 nucleotides matching TRBD1. The CDR3 loop spans 12 amino acids. Trimming took 2 bases from V and 7 from J; bases not matched to a gene: 4. CDR1 and CDR2 from the germline V gene are GTSNPN and SVGIG (reference sequence). The whole variable domain, filled in from reference TRBV30 and TRBJ1-2, reads SQTIHQWPATLVQPVGSPLSLECTVEGTSNPNLYWYRQAAGRGLQLLFYSVGIGQISSEVPQNLSASRPQDRQFILSSKKLLLSDSGFYLCAWSKGAGGYTFGSGTRLTVV.

V gene TRBV10-3 combines with J gene TRBJ1-2; D is perhaps TRBD1 (5 bases). The CDR3 consists of 12 residues. Trimming cost V 3 bases and J 8 bases, with 10 bases left between them. Germline-derived CDR1 and CDR2 are ENHRY and SYGVKD. The CDR3 here is CAISEMGPGYTF. As DNA, the CDR3 is TGTGCCATCAGTGAAATGGGGCCCGGCTACACCTTC.

Points on this clone: Other DNA sequences within the sample encode an identical CDR3. The rearrangement links TRBV20-1 to TRBJ1-5, with D perhaps TRBD1 (5 bases). The ends were cut back, 3 bases at V and 1 base at J, with 10 bases in the middle. The germline CDR1 and CDR2 sequences are DFQATT and SNEGSKA (reference sequence). This CDR3 contains 14 residues. The CDR3: CSASSGRSNQPQHF. CDR3 DNA: TGCAGTGCTAGTTCGGGACGGAGCAATCAGCCCCAGCATTTT.

There are a few counts of this clone. The chain recombines TRBV5-1 with TRBJ2-3, with D tentatively TRBD1 (5 bases). CDR1 is SGHRS and CDR2 is YFSETQ in the germline V gene. This CDR3 spans 15 amino acids. Trimming cost V 4 bases and J 0 bases, with 12 bases left between them. This CDR3 reads CASSLGHTSTDTQYF. CDR3 bases: TGCGCCAGCAGCCTAGGACATACTAGCACAGATACGCAGTATTTT. Drawing the rest from reference TRBV5-1 and TRBJ2-3, the complete variable domain is KAGVTQTPRYLIKTRGQQVTLSCSPISGHRSVSWYQQTPGQGLQFLFEYFSETQRNKGNFPGRFSGRQFSNSRSEMNVSTLELGDSALYLCASSLGHTSTDTQYFGPGTRLTVL.

This chain joins TRBV9 and TRBJ1-5; 10 bases map to TRBD1. This CDR3 has 19 residues. From germline, CDR1 is SGDLS and CDR2 YYNGEE. With V trimmed by 3 bases and J by 2 bases, 14 bases remained unmatched. CDR3 residues: CASSGRQGAPLSGNQPQHF. CDR3 bases: TGTGCCAGCAGCGGGCGACAGGGGGCTCCCCTATCTGGCAATCAGCCCCAGCATTTT. Full variable domain (missing parts from reference TRBV9 and TRBJ1-5): DSGVTQTPKHLITATGQRVTLRCSPRSGDLSVYWYQQSLDQGLQFLIQYYNGEERAKGNILERFSAQQFPDLHSELNLSSLELGDSALYFCASSGRQGAPLSGNQPQHFGDGTRLSIL.

The genes are TRBV24-1 and TRBJ2-3; 7 nucleotides align to TRBD2. CDR1 is KGHDR and CDR2 is SFDVKD in the germline V gene. V was clipped by 1 base and J by 0 bases; unmatched bases: 6. The CDR3 has 17 amino acids. CDR3 sequence: CATSDFTAGLSTDTQYF. In DNA form, the CDR3 reads TGTGCCACCAGTGATTTTACAGCGGGGCTCAGCACAGATACGCAGTATTTT.

This chain uses TRBV11-2 with TRBJ2-7; 11 bases are a match to TRBD2. Trimming at V came to 1 base and at J to 5 bases, leaving 7 bases not matched to a gene. The length of the CDR3 is 16 residues. Germline V gives CDR1 SGHAT, CDR2 FQNNGV. The CDR3 is CASSLASGRPLDEQYF. The CDR3 region has the DNA TGTGCCAGCAGCTTAGCTAGCGGGAGGCCGTTGGACGAGCAGTACTTC.

The chain combines TRBV10-1 with TRBJ2-5; D call uncertain. Trimming pared 0 bases from V and 5 bases from J, leaving 10 bases between. Germline V gene sequence: CDR1 WNHNN, CDR2 SYGVQD (reference sequence). CDR3 length: 14 residues. CDR3 DNA sequence: TGCGCCAGCAGTGAGTCTGTTAGCTGGGAGACCCAGTACTTC. Its protein is CASSESVSWETQYF.

This rearrangement joins TRBV21-1 to TRBJ2-1; whether TRBD1, the table's D call, matches the DNA was not checked. TRBV21-1 is given as a pseudogene. The CDR3 spans 21 residues. In nucleotides, the CDR3 is TGTGCCAGCAGCAAAGCGCTGGGGACAGGGTGTGGCGCGAGACCCTACAATGAGCAGTTCTTC. Translation: CASSKALGTGCGARPYNEQFF.

V usage is TRBV30 and J usage is TRBJ2-7; TRBD1 matches at 8 bases. V was pared by 5 bases and J by 5 bases, with 2 bases of the junction left unmatched. The CDR3 is 11 amino acids. Germline CDR1 GTSNPN, CDR2 SVGIG (reference sequence). The chain's CDR3 is CAWDRGNEQYF. For the CDR3, the DNA is TGTGCCTGGGACAGGGGAAACGAGCAGTACTTC.

The chain combines TRBV28 with TRBJ1-1; 7 nucleotides agree with TRBD1. The CDR3 contains 12 residues. The J segment lost 4 bases and the V segment lost 11 bases, leaving 7 bases of the junction unmatched. Per the germline V gene, CDR1 is MDHEN and CDR2 is SYDVKM. Here the CDR3 DNA reads TGTGCCTGCGACAGGGAGCTCACTGAAGCTTTCTTT. Its protein is CACDRELTEAFF.

V usage is TRBV5-1 and J usage is TRBJ2-3, with D uncertain. Trimming removed 1 base at V and 1 base at J, with 7 bases between. The CDR3 spans 14 residues. Germline CDR1 SGHRS, CDR2 YFSETQ. CDR3: CASSLNAGTDTQYF. The DNA of the CDR3 is TGCGCCAGCAGCTTGAATGCGGGCACAGATACGCAGTATTTT.

The CDR3 region is CASSQVLTDTQYF. CDR3 bases: TGTGCCAGCAGTCAGGTACTCACAGATACGCAGTATTTT. The chain employs TRBV2 and TRBJ2-3; D is uncertain. Germline loops: CDR1 SNHLY, CDR2 FYNNEI. The CDR3 extends over 13 amino acids. V lost 5 bases, J lost 2 bases, and 8 bases lay in between.

This CDR3 is CASSPGGNLQETQYF. CDR3 nucleotide sequence: TGTGCCAGCAGTCCAGGGGGAAACCTGCAAGAGACCCAGTACTTC. The chain is built from TRBV5-4 and TRBJ2-5, with TRBD1 matching 7 bases. Germline V gene lookup returns CDR1 SGHNT and CDR2 YYREEE (reference sequence). Trimming at V came to 5 bases and at J to 2 bases, leaving 9 bases not matched to a gene. The CDR3 covers 15 residues.

The chain carries TRBV19 and TRBJ1-5; D is possibly TRBD1 (5 bases). This CDR3 region has 15 residues. Germline loops: CDR1 LNHDA, CDR2 SQIVND (reference sequence). The V end was cut by 7 bases, the J end by 6 bases, with 19 bases between. The CDR3, as DNA: TGTGCCAGTACCCAAGCGGGGGGAATCGGTCAGCCCCAGCATTTT. Its translation: CASTQAGGIGQPQHF.

This rearrangement joins TRBV11-2 to TRBJ2-5; D remains unclear. With 2 bases removed from V and 5 bases from J, the gap between germline ends came to 12 bases. The CDR3 is 14 amino acids. Germline V gene sequence: CDR1 SGHAT, CDR2 FQNNGV. This CDR3 is CASSLSDFRETQYF. CDR3 in DNA: TGTGCCAGCAGCTTATCCGACTTTAGGGAGACCCAGTACTTC.

The genes are TRBV19 and TRBJ1-3; tentative D call: TRBD1 (5 bases). Per germline, CDR1 LNHDA and CDR2 SQIVND (reference sequence). V lost 5 bases and J 1 base, leaving 9 bases between the germline ends. CDR3 length: 14 amino acids. The CDR3 nucleotides are TGTGCCAGTAGTCAGGGATCATCTGGAAACACCATATATTTT. Protein sequence: CASSQGSSGNTIYF.

This chain links TRBV7-9 with TRBJ2-3, with TRBD2 identical over 13 bases. Germline V gene lookup returns CDR1 SEHNR and CDR2 FQNEAQ (reference sequence). CDR3 length equals 18 residues. V lost 0 bases and J lost 5; bases outside the gene matches: 8. CDR3 sequence: CASSLAGTSGMRRDTQYF. CDR3 bases: TGTGCCAGCAGCTTAGCTGGGACTAGCGGGATGAGAAGAGATACGCAGTATTTT.

This sequence joins TRBV5-6 and TRBJ1-6, with TRBD1 matching 7 bases. The CDR3 is 15 residues long. The germline V gene encodes CDR1 SGHDT and CDR2 YYEEEE. V gave up 0 bases and J gave up 8 bases; unmatched junction bases: 5. The CDR3, as DNA: TGTGCCAGCAGCTTGGGAGACAGGGAATATTCACCCCTCCACTTT. Its protein is CASSLGDREYSPLHF.

This chain links TRBV7-9 with TRBJ1-2; possible D gene TRBD1, 6 bases. The germline V gene encodes CDR1 SEHNR and CDR2 FQNEAQ (reference sequence). The ends were cut back, 1 base at V and 6 bases at J, with 12 bases in the middle. The CDR3 runs 14 residues. CDR3 amino acids: CASSLGGRRDGYTF. In DNA, the CDR3 is TGTGCCAGCAGCTTAGGGGGGCGCAGGGATGGCTACACCTTC.

V is TRBV5-1 and J is TRBJ2-4, with TRBD1 identical over 9 bases. Germline trimming cut 4 bases from V and 5 bases from J; bases unmatched to any gene: 4. Germline V gene sequence: CDR1 SGHRS, CDR2 YFSETQ. This CDR3 spans 14 amino acids. CDR3 amino acids: CASSPTGGQNIQYF. The CDR3 nucleotides are TGCGCCAGCAGCCCGACAGGGGGTCAAAACATTCAGTACTTC.

This clone was picked up one time. The chain uses TRBV9 and TRBJ2-7; D unclear. V was trimmed by 0 bases and J by 0 bases, leaving 7 bases between them. The germline CDR1 and CDR2 sequences are SGDLS and YYNGEE. The CDR3 runs 14 residues. CDR3 region: CASSVGSSSYEQYF. The DNA of the CDR3 is TGTGCCAGCAGCGTAGGTAGTAGCTCCTACGAGCAGTACTTC. Variable domain in full (rest from reference TRBV9 and TRBJ2-7): DSGVTQTPKHLITATGQRVTLRCSPRSGDLSVYWYQQSLDQGLQFLIQYYNGEERAKGNILERFSAQQFPDLHSELNLSSLELGDSALYFCASSVGSSSYEQYFGPGTRLTVT.

The V and J genes are TRBV5-1 and TRBJ2-7; D remains unclear. Germline CDR1 is SGHRS and CDR2 is YFSETQ. This CDR3 contains 13 residues. V was shortened by 8 bases and J by 7 bases, with 19 bases between the two germline ends. The CDR3 here is CASSDPSLREQYF. The CDR3 nucleotides read TGCGCCAGTAGTGACCCTTCGTTGCGGGAGCAGTACTTC.